The present T cell receptor (beta chain) was sequenced within a study of cytomegalovirus exposure and HLA in healthy donors. TCRdb's copy holds only in-frame clones and misses some; the assay was immunoSEQ multiplex PCR. The sample holds approximately 70,000 clones; around 93% are singletons and the top ten take more than 1%. J gave up 2 bases and V 6 bases, and 3 bases lay outside the gene matches. The CDR3 spans 14 residues. Germline V gene lookup returns CDR1 MNHEY and CDR2 SMNVEV (reference sequence). The chain uses TRBV27 and TRBJ2-3, with 9 bases identical to TRBD1. Sequenced input: PBMCs. This clonotype was sampled from a young woman in good health and CMV-seronegative. CDR3 protein: CASSTGGYTDTQYF. CDR3 DNA: TGTGCCAGCAGCACAGGGGGCTACACAGATACGCAGTATTTT.